Listed below are T cell receptor beta chains from one sample, sequenced in a study of blood T cell repertoires in COVID-19. Produced via immunoSEQ multiplex PCR; TCRdb's table is partial and in-frame only. Of 300,000 to 450,000 clones detected, around 87% appear once; the ten largest clones hold 1.3%. Sequenced material: PBMCs or T cells enriched from blood (not recorded which). The receptor set was obtained from a man aged 25 to 45 who had recovered from COVID-19. CDR3s include the opening cysteine and the closing phenylalanine or tryptophan. D genes are given only for firm matches.

>TRBV3-1/TRBV3-2|TRBD2|15
CASSQGTSGNNEQFF
>TRBV7-9|TRBD1|17
CASSKKTGGQGGTEAFF
>TRBV11-3|TRBD1|15
CASSGGTGRQETQYF
>TRBV11-2|.|12
CASSSHHNEQFF
>TRBV3-1/TRBV3-2|TRBD2|15
CASSQGTSGAQTQYF
>TRBV6-4|TRBD2|15
CASSPTSGGGGELFF
>TRBV5-1|.|13
CASWEWTPTEAFF
>TRBV5-1|.|13
CASSLIQGNEQFF
>TRBV7-2|TRBD2|16
CASSLVRLGTSNEQFF
>TRBV5-1|.|16
CASSLAPGMGGGGYTF
>TRBV7-2|.|13
CASSPRRRYEQYF
>TRBV3-1/TRBV3-2|.|15
CASFPSGGRVAEAFF
>TRBV4-3|TRBD2|16
CASSQDTGGGVDTQYF
>TRBV25-1|.|16
CASSEWGQGSTDTQYF
>TRBV30|.|13
CAWSGTPNQPQHF
>TRBV19|TRBD1|15
CASSIGPGTGYGYTF
>TRBV7-8|TRBD1|14
CASSRGTGWETQYF
>TRBV5-1|TRBD1|14
CASSGTGVLREQYF
>TRBV2|.|16
CASILEMGARNEKLFF
>TRBV5-1|.|13
CASSSTGNSPLHF
>TRBV5-1|TRBD1|16
CASSSDPGQYNNEQFF
>TRBV2|TRBD2|14
CASTSGPNTGELFF
>TRBV4-2|TRBD1|18
CASSQPNPGGVGANVLTF
>TRBV2|.|14
CASSEWRATGELFF
>TRBV19|TRBD2|16
CASSPRGGGIAYEQYF
>TRBV7-2|TRBD1|15
CASSLGLTGVIGYTF
>TRBV11-2|.|15
CASSLGQGGNSPLHF
>TRBV6-5|.|14
CASSYSQGVTEAFF
>TRBV21-1|.|16
CASSKRGSEAKNIQYF
>TRBV7-9|TRBD2|16
CASSFGSGGAKETQYF
>TRBV15|.|19
CATSRDGRIQSTMNTEAFF
>TRBV2|.|13
CASSSGVYTEAFF
>TRBV30|.|13
CAWSAGPNYGYTF
>TRBV9|.|13
CASSLQMNTEAFF
>TRBV30|.|14
CAWTHGQKNQPQHF
>TRBV5-5|.|13
CASSSDPVVPLHF
>TRBV9|.|15
CASSVGYGGNQPQHF